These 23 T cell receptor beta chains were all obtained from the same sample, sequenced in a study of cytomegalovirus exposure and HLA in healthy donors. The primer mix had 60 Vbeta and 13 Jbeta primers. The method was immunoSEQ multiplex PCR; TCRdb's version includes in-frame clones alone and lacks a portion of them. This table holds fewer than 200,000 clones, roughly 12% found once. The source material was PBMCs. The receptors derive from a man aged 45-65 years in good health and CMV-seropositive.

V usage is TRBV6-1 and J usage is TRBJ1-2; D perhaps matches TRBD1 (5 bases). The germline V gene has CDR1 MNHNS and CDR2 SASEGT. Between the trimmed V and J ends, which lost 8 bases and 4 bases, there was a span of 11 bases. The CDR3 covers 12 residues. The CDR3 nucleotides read TGTGCCAGCGGGGCAGGTAGCTATGGCTACACCTTC. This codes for CASGAGSYGYTF.

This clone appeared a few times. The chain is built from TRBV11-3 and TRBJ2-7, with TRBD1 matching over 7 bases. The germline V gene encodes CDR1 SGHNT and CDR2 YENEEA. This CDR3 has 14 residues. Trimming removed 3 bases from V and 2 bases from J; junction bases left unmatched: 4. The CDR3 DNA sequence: TGTGCCAGCAGCTTCCGGGACAGCACCTACGAGCAGTACTTC. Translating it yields CASSFRDSTYEQYF. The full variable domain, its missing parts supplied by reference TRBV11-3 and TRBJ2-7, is EAGVVQSPRYKIIEKKQPVAFWCNPISGHNTLYWYLQNLGQGPELLIRYENEEAVDDSQLPKDRFSAERLKGVDSTLKIQPAELGDSAVYLCASSFRDSTYEQYFGPGTRLTVT.

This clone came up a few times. For the CDR3, the DNA is TGTGCCAGCAGCGTAGGGCGGACAACTAATGAAAAACTGTTTTTT. Translation: CASSVGRTTNEKLFF. The chain couples TRBV9 to TRBJ1-4, with D unresolved. Trimming stripped 0 bases from V and 0 bases from J, with 6 bases between. The CDR3 runs to 15 residues. Germline loops: CDR1 SGDLS, CDR2 YYNGEE.

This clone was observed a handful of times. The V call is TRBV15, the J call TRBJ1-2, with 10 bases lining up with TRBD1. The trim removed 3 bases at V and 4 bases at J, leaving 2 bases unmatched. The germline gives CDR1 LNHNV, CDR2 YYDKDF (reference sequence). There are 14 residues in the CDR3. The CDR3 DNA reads TGTGCCACCAGCAGGGGACAGGGGAGCTATGGCTACACCTTC. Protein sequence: CATSRGQGSYGYTF. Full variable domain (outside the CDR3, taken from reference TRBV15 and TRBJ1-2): DAMVIQNPRYQVTQFGKPVTLSCSQTLNHNVMYWYQQKSSQAPKLLFHYYDKDFNNEADTPDNFQSRRPNTSFCFLDIRSPGLGDTAMYLCATSRGQGSYGYTFGSGTRLTVV.

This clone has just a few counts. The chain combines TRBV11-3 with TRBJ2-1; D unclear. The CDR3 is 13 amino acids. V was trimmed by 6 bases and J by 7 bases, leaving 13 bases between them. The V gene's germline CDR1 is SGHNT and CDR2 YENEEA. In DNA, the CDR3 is TGTGCCAGCAGTCCCCTAAGCGTAAATGAGCAGTTCTTC. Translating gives CASSPLSVNEQFF.

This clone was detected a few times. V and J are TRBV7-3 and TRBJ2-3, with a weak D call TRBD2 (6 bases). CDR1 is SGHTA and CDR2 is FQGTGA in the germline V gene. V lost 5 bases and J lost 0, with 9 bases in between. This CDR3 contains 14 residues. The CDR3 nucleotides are TGTGCCAGCAGCACGGGACTTAGCACAGATACGCAGTATTTT. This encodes CASSTGLSTDTQYF.

CDR3 sequence reads: CASSVGTGRYFYGYTF. CDR3 coding DNA: TGTGCCAGCAGCGTAGGTACAGGCCGGTACTTCTATGGCTACACCTTC. The rearrangement uses TRBV9 and TRBJ1-2; D may be TRBD1 (5 bases). The germline V gene encodes CDR1 SGDLS and CDR2 YYNGEE. V lost 0 bases and J 4 bases, leaving 16 bases between the germline ends. The CDR3 is made up of 16 amino acids. Supplemented by reference TRBV9 and TRBJ1-2, the full variable domain reads DSGVTQTPKHLITATGQRVTLRCSPRSGDLSVYWYQQSLDQGLQFLIQYYNGEERAKGNILERFSAQQFPDLHSELNLSSLELGDSALYFCASSVGTGRYFYGYTFGSGTRLTVV.

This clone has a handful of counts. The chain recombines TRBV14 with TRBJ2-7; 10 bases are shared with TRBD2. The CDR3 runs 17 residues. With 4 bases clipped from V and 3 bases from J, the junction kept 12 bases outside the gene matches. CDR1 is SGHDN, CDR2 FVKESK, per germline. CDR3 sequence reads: CASSRRTLGLAVYEQYF. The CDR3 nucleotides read TGTGCCAGCAGCCGACGGACATTAGGACTAGCGGTCTACGAGCAGTACTTC.

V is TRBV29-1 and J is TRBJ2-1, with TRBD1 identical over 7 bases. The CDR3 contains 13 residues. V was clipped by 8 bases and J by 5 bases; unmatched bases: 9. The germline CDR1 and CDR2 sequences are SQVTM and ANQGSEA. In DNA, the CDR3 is TGCAGCTTCCGGACAGGTGCCAACAATGAGCAGTTCTTC. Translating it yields CSFRTGANNEQFF.

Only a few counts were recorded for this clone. CDR3 loop: CASSPDRVLSGNTIYF. The CDR3 DNA is TGTGCCAGCTCACCAGACAGGGTTCTCTCTGGAAACACCATATATTTT. The chain links TRBV18 to TRBJ1-3; 7 bases map to TRBD1. Germline CDR1 KGHSH, CDR2 LQKENI. The ends lost 2 bases at V and 0 bases at J; junction bases unmatched: 4. The CDR3 extends over 16 amino acids. The variable domain in full, completed from reference TRBV18 and TRBJ1-3, reads NAGVMQNPRHLVRRRGQEARLRCSPMKGHSHVYWYRQLPEEGLKFMVYLQKENIIDESGMPKERFSAEFPKEGPSILRIQQVVRGDSAAYFCASSPDRVLSGNTIYFGEGSWLTVV.

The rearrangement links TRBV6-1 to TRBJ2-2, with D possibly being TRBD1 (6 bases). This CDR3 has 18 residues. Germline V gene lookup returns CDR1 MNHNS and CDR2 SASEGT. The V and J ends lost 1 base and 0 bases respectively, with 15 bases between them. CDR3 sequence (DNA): TGTGCCAGCAGTGAAGGCAGGGGCCCGAGCCCGAACACCGGGGAGCTGTTTTTT. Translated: CASSEGRGPSPNTGELFF.

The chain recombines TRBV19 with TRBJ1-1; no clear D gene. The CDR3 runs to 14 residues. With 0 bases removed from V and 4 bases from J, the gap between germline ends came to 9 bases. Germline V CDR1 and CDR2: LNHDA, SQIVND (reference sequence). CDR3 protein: CASSIDRVITEAFF. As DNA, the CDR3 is TGTGCCAGTAGTATAGATCGGGTCATCACTGAAGCTTTCTTT.

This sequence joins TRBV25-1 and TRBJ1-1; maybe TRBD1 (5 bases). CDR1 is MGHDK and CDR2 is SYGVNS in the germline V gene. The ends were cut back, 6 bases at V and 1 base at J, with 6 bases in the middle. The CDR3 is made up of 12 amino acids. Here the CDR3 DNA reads TGTGCCAGCAGCAGGGCGAACACTGAAGCTTTCTTT. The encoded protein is CASSRANTEAFF.

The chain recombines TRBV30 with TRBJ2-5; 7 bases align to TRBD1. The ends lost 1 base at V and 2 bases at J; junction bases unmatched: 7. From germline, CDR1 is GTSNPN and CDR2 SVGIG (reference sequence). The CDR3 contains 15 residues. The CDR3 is CAWSGGTDYQETQYF. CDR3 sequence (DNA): TGTGCCTGGAGTGGTGGGACAGACTATCAAGAGACCCAGTACTTC.

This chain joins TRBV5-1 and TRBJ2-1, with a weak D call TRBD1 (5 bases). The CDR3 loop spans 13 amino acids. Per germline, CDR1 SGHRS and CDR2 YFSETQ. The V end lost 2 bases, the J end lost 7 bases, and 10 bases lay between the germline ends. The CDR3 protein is CASSFARGNEQFF. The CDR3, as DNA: TGCGCCAGCAGCTTCGCTAGGGGTAATGAGCAGTTCTTC. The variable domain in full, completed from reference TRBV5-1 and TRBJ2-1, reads KAGVTQTPRYLIKTRGQQVTLSCSPISGHRSVSWYQQTPGQGLQFLFEYFSETQRNKGNFPGRFSGRQFSNSRSEMNVSTLELGDSALYLCASSFARGNEQFFGPGTRLTVL.

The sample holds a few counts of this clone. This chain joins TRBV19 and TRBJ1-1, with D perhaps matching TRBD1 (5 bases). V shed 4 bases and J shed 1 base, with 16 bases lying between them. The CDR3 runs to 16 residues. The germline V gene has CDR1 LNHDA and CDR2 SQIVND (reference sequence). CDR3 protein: CASSTLTGRGNTEAFF. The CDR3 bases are TGTGCCAGTAGTACTCTGACCGGGAGGGGGAACACTGAAGCTTTCTTT.

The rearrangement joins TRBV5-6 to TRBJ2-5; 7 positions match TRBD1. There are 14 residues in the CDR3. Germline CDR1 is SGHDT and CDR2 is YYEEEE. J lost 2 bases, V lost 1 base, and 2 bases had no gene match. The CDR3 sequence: CASSLLRGQETQYF. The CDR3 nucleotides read TGTGCCAGCAGCTTGCTCAGGGGGCAAGAGACCCAGTACTTC.

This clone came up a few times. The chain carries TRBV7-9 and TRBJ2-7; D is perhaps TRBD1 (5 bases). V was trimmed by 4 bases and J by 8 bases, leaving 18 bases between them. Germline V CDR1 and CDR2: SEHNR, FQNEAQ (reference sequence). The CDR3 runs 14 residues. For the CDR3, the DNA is TGTGCCAGCAGCTCAGACAGCGCTCCGAAAAAGCAGTACGTC. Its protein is CASSSDSAPKKQYV.

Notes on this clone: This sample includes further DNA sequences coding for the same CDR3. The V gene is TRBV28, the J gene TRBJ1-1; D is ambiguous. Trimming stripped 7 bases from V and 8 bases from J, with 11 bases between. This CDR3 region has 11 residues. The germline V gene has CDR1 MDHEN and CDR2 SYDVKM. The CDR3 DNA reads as TGTGCCAGCAAGCGGACTCCGGAAGCTTTCTTT. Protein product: CASKRTPEAFF.

For the CDR3, the DNA is TGTGCCAGCAGCTTAAAAATCAGGGCCTACGAGCAGTACGTC. Amino acid sequence: CASSLKIRAYEQYV. The chain carries TRBV5-6 and TRBJ2-7, with a tentative D call TRBD1 (5 bases). The CDR3 covers 14 residues. Trimming left V 2 bases short and J 2 bases short, with 11 bases between. Germline V lookup: CDR1 SGHDT, CDR2 YYEEEE.

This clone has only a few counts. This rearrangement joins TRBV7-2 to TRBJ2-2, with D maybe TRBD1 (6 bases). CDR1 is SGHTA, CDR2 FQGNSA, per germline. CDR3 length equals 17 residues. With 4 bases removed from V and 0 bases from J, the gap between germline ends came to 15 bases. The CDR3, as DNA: TGTGCCAGCAGCTCTAATCCGGGACACCCGAACACCGGGGAGCTGTTTTTT. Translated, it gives CASSSNPGHPNTGELFF.

The CDR3 region is CASSLAFGTQNGYTF. The CDR3 nucleotides read TGTGCCAGCAGCTTAGCGTTTGGGACACAGAATGGCTACACCTTC. The chain links TRBV7-8 to TRBJ1-2; weak D call: TRBD1 (6 bases). The ends were cut back, 0 bases at V and 6 bases at J, with 14 bases in the middle. Per germline, CDR1 SGHVS and CDR2 FQNEAQ. This CDR3 has 15 residues.

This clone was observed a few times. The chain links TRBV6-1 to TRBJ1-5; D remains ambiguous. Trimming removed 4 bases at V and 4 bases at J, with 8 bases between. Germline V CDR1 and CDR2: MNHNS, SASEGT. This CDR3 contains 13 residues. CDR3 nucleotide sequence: TGTGCCAGCAGTGCCGGACTTAATCAGCCCCAGCATTTT. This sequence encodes CASSAGLNQPQHF.